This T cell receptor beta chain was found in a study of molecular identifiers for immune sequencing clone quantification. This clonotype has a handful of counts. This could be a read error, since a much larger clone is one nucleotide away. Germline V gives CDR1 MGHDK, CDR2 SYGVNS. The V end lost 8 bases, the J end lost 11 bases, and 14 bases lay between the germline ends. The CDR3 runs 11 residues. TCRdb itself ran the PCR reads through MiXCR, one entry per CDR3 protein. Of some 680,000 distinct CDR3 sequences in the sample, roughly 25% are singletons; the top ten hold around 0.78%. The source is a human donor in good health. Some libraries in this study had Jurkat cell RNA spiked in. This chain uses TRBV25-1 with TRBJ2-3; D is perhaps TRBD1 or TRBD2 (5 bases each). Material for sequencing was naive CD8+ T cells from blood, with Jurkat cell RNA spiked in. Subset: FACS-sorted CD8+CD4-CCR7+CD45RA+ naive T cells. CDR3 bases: TGTGCCAGCGAAATCGGGGCAGGGCAGTATTTT. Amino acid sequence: CASEIGAGQYF.